A selection of T cell receptor beta chains follows, all from one sample in a study of OX40 agonist ivuxolimab in advanced cancers. Method: immunoSEQ multiplex PCR; TCRdb's copy keeps in-frame clones and lacks some. The repertoire holds around 45,000 clones, with around 87% as singletons. The material sequenced was CD4+ or CD8+ T cells sorted from blood, taken in a trial of the OX40 agonist ivuxolimab. These receptor sequences come from an adult with an advanced solid tumor such as melanoma, head and neck, liver or kidney cancer. CDR3s include the opening cysteine and the closing phenylalanine or tryptophan. For some rows the clone size is stated as once, few or many, or as a class when expanded; others skip it.

abundance: -; v_gene: TRBV4-1; len: 15; j_gene: TRBJ2-7; CDR3aa: CASSRDSGGAFEQYF
abundance: -; v_gene: TRBV20-1; len: 11; j_gene: TRBJ2-1; CDR3aa: CSALRAGEQFF
abundance: -; v_gene: TRBV5-1; len: 16; j_gene: TRBJ2-1; CDR3aa: CASSPGGQGGRGEQFF
abundance: -; v_gene: TRBV6-6; len: 14; j_gene: TRBJ1-2; CDR3aa: CATRTGKLFYGYTF
abundance: -; v_gene: TRBV29-1; len: 10; j_gene: TRBJ2-7; CDR3aa: CSVYSAEQYF
abundance: -; v_gene: TRBV5-1; len: 18; j_gene: TRBJ1-6; CDR3aa: CASSLASRTGGYNSPLHF
abundance: -; v_gene: TRBV10-2; len: 20; j_gene: TRBJ2-1; CDR3aa: CASSLRPTSGSIGMYNEQFF
abundance: few; v_gene: TRBV2; len: 12; j_gene: TRBJ1-2; CDR3aa: CASSEGRYGYTF
abundance: -; v_gene: TRBV5-8; len: 17; j_gene: TRBJ2-4; CDR3aa: CASSPGIGSMAKNIQYF
abundance: -; v_gene: TRBV4-1; len: 16; j_gene: TRBJ2-2; CDR3aa: CASSQDRYANTGELFF
abundance: -; v_gene: TRBV9; len: 20; j_gene: TRBJ2-3; CDR3aa: CASSVEPPSVFILGTDTQYF
abundance: -; v_gene: TRBV6-1; len: 15; j_gene: TRBJ2-6; CDR3aa: CASLVAGAGANVLTF
abundance: -; v_gene: TRBV2; len: 15; j_gene: TRBJ2-1; CDR3aa: CASSRLAGGLGEQFF
abundance: -; v_gene: TRBV11-2; len: 16; j_gene: TRBJ2-5; CDR3aa: CASSPRGSGRKETQYF
abundance: -; v_gene: TRBV30; len: 13; j_gene: TRBJ2-7; CDR3aa: CAWSTGATYEQYF
abundance: -; v_gene: TRBV6-4; len: 16; j_gene: TRBJ2-7; CDR3aa: CASSYPPGQRTYEQYF
abundance: -; v_gene: TRBV19; len: 14; j_gene: TRBJ2-3; CDR3aa: CASSIGGSADTQYF
abundance: -; v_gene: TRBV9; len: 13; j_gene: TRBJ1-4; CDR3aa: CASSLAEGEKLFF
abundance: -; v_gene: TRBV18; len: 12; j_gene: TRBJ2-1; CDR3aa: CASSTLSNEQFF
abundance: once; v_gene: TRBV7-2; len: 15; j_gene: TRBJ1-5; CDR3aa: CASSLKTGINVPQHF
abundance: -; v_gene: TRBV5-5; len: 14; j_gene: TRBJ1-5; CDR3aa: CASSRLGDGQPQHF
abundance: -; v_gene: TRBV5-4; len: 17; j_gene: TRBJ2-1; CDR3aa: CASSLGTSGVAYNEQFF
abundance: -; v_gene: TRBV6-6; len: 13; j_gene: TRBJ1-2; CDR3aa: CASSQSGGRGYTF
abundance: -; v_gene: TRBV6-4; len: 14; j_gene: TRBJ2-2; CDR3aa: CASSDSGGTGELFF
abundance: -; v_gene: TRBV15; len: 19; j_gene: TRBJ2-1; CDR3aa: CATTDGVGSSGSSYNEQFF
abundance: -; v_gene: TRBV19; len: 15; j_gene: TRBJ2-3; CDR3aa: CASSGLAGSTDTQYF
abundance: -; v_gene: TRBV9; len: 14; j_gene: TRBJ1-2; CDR3aa: CASSVTATAYGYTF
abundance: -; v_gene: TRBV7-3; len: 13; j_gene: TRBJ2-7; CDR3aa: CASSTGTGREQYF
abundance: -; v_gene: TRBV29-1; len: 14; j_gene: TRBJ2-3; CDR3aa: CSVSVGLVADTQYF
abundance: -; v_gene: TRBV30; len: 12; j_gene: TRBJ1-1; CDR3aa: CAWTRGFTEAFF
abundance: -; v_gene: TRBV6-1; len: 14; j_gene: TRBJ1-4; CDR3aa: CASSEDRLNEKLFF
abundance: -; v_gene: TRBV12-2; len: 16; j_gene: TRBJ2-7; CDR3aa: CASRLPRGEEGYEQYF
abundance: -; v_gene: TRBV6-1; len: 15; j_gene: TRBJ1-6; CDR3aa: CASRSTGGGNSPLHF
abundance: -; v_gene: TRBV14; len: 13; j_gene: TRBJ2-7; CDR3aa: CASSLFSSYEQYF
abundance: -; v_gene: TRBV10-1; len: 15; j_gene: TRBJ1-4; CDR3aa: CASSESPAANEKLFF
abundance: -; v_gene: TRBV18; len: 16; j_gene: TRBJ1-2; CDR3aa: CASSLSAQTAFYGYTF
abundance: once; v_gene: TRBV5-8; len: 11; j_gene: TRBJ2-7; CDR3aa: CASTYVGEQYF
abundance: once; v_gene: TRBV7-9; len: 17; j_gene: TRBJ2-7; CDR3aa: CASSLGQPGRLFYEQYF
abundance: -; v_gene: TRBV6-4; len: 14; j_gene: TRBJ2-3; CDR3aa: CASSEDSGTDTQYF
abundance: -; v_gene: TRBV6-4; len: 14; j_gene: TRBJ1-1; CDR3aa: CASSYSTAAGGAFF
abundance: -; v_gene: TRBV9; len: 15; j_gene: TRBJ2-7; CDR3aa: CASSASSGRAYEQYF
abundance: -; v_gene: TRBV4-2; len: 16; j_gene: TRBJ2-1; CDR3aa: CASSQGLAGGLGEQFF
abundance: once; v_gene: TRBV6-6; len: 15; j_gene: TRBJ2-1; CDR3aa: CASSSGLAGGAEQFF
abundance: -; v_gene: TRBV2; len: 14; j_gene: TRBJ2-7; CDR3aa: CASSDGRVRNEQYF
abundance: -; v_gene: TRBV7-2; len: 14; j_gene: TRBJ2-7; CDR3aa: CASSHETASYEQYF
abundance: -; v_gene: TRBV7-3; len: 14; j_gene: TRBJ2-2; CDR3aa: CASSSTRLTGELFF
abundance: -; v_gene: TRBV15; len: 17; j_gene: TRBJ2-2; CDR3aa: CATSRDLQGASTGELFF
abundance: -; v_gene: TRBV19; len: 15; j_gene: TRBJ1-1; CDR3aa: CASSISQATNTEAFF
abundance: -; v_gene: TRBV2; len: 15; j_gene: TRBJ1-6; CDR3aa: CATRASSSYNSPLHF
abundance: once; v_gene: TRBV5-4; len: 19; j_gene: TRBJ2-5; CDR3aa: CASSRPPQGPPGLGETQYF
abundance: -; v_gene: TRBV5-1; len: 14; j_gene: TRBJ2-5; CDR3aa: CASSLSEDLETQYF
abundance: -; v_gene: TRBV30; len: 15; j_gene: TRBJ2-1; CDR3aa: CAWSEGLAGNNEQFF
abundance: -; v_gene: TRBV7-8; len: 15; j_gene: TRBJ1-4; CDR3aa: CASSLGHSQSEKLFF
abundance: medium-sized; v_gene: TRBV5-6; len: 13; j_gene: TRBJ1-6; CDR3aa: CASSLPPGEPLHF
abundance: -; v_gene: TRBV10-3; len: 15; j_gene: TRBJ1-5; CDR3aa: CAIRGTDYSNQPQHF
abundance: -; v_gene: TRBV19; len: 13; j_gene: TRBJ1-4; CDR3aa: CASSVREAEKLFF
abundance: -; v_gene: TRBV6-4; len: 15; j_gene: TRBJ1-2; CDR3aa: CASSDSPGLLTGYTF
abundance: -; v_gene: TRBV5-1; len: 15; j_gene: TRBJ2-1; CDR3aa: CASIKDWDSYNEQFF
abundance: -; v_gene: TRBV5-1; len: 14; j_gene: TRBJ2-7; CDR3aa: CASSLSQGSYEQYF